This T cell receptor beta chain was captured in a study of cytomegalovirus exposure and HLA in healthy donors. The overall study: As released early, the data held 65 million to 90 million unique TCRs from HLA-typed donors. Among about 380 genotyped donors, roughly 81% fell in the Caucasian-associated ancestry cluster. Study-level points and caveats: Trimming of TCR beta V- and J-genes showed a link, identified in a later analysis, to a missense DCLRE1C variant. Segments of the TCR beta V type were, in most cases, productive about 87% or about 30% of the time in an earlier analysis.

Regarding this clone: Its antigen remains unidentified. Compared with germline, one end of the junction differs, possibly owing to a read error.

The CDR3 totals 13 residues. Germline V gene sequence: CDR1 SNHLY, CDR2 FYNNEI. 13 Jbeta primers and 60 Vbeta primers were used for the PCR. Profiled with immunoSEQ multiplex PCR; TCRdb holds only in-frame clones, not every one. This sample has 110,000 or so clones, with over 60% found just once. The sequenced sample was PBMCs. The sequence came from a man between 35 and 55 years old in good health and CMV-seropositive. The V and J genes are TRBV2 and TRBJ2-4, with 8 bases that match TRBD2. The CDR3 coding sequence is TGTGCCAGCAGTCGGGGACTAGAAAACAGTCAGTACTTC. Translated: CASSRGLENSQYF.